The source of this T cell receptor (beta chain) is a study of blood T cell repertoires in COVID-19. Overall study context: COVID-19 samples collected from the United States, Italy and Spain covered acute and convalescent phases. T cells, B-cell-depleted T cells, or PBMCs supplied cDNA or gDNA.

Per the original methods: Reference gene primer amplification gave nucleated cell count estimates. Profiled with immunoSEQ multiplex PCR; TCRdb holds only in-frame clones, not every one. For V, J and clone size, that table is used; D and trimming come from the DNA. The sample holds around 150,000 clones, 80% to 90% seen once. CDR1 is LNHDA, CDR2 SQIVND, per germline (reference sequence). This CDR3 has 17 amino acids. V was cut by 1 base and J by 0 bases, with 13 bases left in between. The genes are TRBV19 and TRBJ2-1; D ambiguous. Input material: peripheral blood. The receptor's source is a woman between 40 and 50 years old with acute or convalescent COVID-19. The CDR3 sequence is CASSIVGSKNSYNEQFF. In DNA, the CDR3 is TGTGCCAGTAGTATAGTGGGCAGCAAGAACTCCTACAATGAGCAGTTCTTC.